The clone carrying this T cell receptor beta chain was recorded at least ten times. Its antigen is currently unknown. The authors amplified TCR beta CDR3 regions from RNA transcripts. Second-round multiplex PCR followed a first-round RT-PCR using HTBI primers. TCRdb re-derived calls from the multiplex PCR reads in MiXCR, one entry per CDR3 protein. The sample yields 300,000 to 350,000 distinct CDR3 sequences, about a sixth seen once. Under 3 months in duration, the ophthalmopathy in affected donors had moderate-to-severe activity, CAS ≥3 and NOSPECS ≥4. PBMCs were isolated by Ficoll-Paque density gradient centrifugation, using around 10 ml of fresh peripheral blood as the starting material. This specimen comes from a study of Graves' ophthalmopathy and Graves' hyperthyroidism. Study information: The blood sample was drawn at first diagnosis and before any treatment.

The germline V gene has CDR1 MNHEY and CDR2 SVGAGI. V lost 6 bases to trimming and J lost 9 bases, with 12 bases between them. The CDR3 is made up of 12 amino acids. General study results and limits: The authors also found most expanded thyroid clonotypes above 0.001 frequency in blood.

The sequenced material came from peripheral blood. This sequence joins TRBV6-5 and TRBJ1-5; tentative D call: TRBD1 (6 bases). This clonotype was obtained from an adult man with Graves' ophthalmopathy. The CDR3: CASRQGTVPQHF. The CDR3 DNA reads as TGTGCCAGCAGACAGGGTACAGTGCCCCAGCATTTT.